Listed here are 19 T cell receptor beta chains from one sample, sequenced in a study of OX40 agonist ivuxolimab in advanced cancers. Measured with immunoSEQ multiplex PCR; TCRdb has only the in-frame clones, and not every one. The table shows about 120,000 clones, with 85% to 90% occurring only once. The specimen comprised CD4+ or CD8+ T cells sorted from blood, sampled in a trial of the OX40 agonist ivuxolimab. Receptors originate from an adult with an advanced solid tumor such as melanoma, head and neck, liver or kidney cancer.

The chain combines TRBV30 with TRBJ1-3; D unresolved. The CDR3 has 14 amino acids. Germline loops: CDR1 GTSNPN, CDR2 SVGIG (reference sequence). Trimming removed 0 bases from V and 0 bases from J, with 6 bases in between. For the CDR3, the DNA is TGTGCCTGGAGTGTACAGAGCTCTGGAAACACCATATATTTT. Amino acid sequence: CAWSVQSSGNTIYF. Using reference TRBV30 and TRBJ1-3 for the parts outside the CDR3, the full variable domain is SQTIHQWPATLVQPVGSPLSLECTVEGTSNPNLYWYRQAAGRGLQLLFYSVGIGQISSEVPQNLSASRPQDRQFILSSKKLLLSDSGFYLCAWSVQSSGNTIYFGEGSWLTVV.

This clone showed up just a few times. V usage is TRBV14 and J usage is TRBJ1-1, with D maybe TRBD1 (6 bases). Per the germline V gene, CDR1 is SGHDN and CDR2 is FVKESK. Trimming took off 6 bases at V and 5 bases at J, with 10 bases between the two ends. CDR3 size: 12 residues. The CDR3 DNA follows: TGTGCCAGCAGGACCCAGGGGACTGAAGCTTTCTTT. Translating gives CASRTQGTEAFF. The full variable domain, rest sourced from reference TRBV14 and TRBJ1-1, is EAGVTQFPSHSVIEKGQTVTLRCDPISGHDNLYWYRRVMGKEIKFLLHFVKESKQDESGMPNNRFLAERTGGTYSTLKVQPAELEDSGVYFCASRTQGTEAFFGQGTRLTVV.

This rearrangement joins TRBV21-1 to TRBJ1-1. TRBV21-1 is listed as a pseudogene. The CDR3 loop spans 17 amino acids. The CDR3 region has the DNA TGTGCCAGCAGCAAATGTATCCGCGAATGGAAGAACACTGAAGCTTTCTTT. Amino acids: CASSKCIREWKNTEAFF.

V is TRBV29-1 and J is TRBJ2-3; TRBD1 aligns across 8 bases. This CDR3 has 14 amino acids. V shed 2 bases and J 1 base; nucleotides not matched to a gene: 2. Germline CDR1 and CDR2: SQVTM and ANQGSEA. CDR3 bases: TGCAGCGTTGAACGGGGACAGGGCACAGATACGCAGTATTTT. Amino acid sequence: CSVERGQGTDTQYF.

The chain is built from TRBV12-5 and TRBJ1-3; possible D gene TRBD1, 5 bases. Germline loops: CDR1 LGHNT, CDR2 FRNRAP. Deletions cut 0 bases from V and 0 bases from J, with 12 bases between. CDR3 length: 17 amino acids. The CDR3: CASGLVLEGSSGNTIYF. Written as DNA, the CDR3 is TGTGCTAGTGGTTTGGTACTTGAGGGGTCCTCTGGAAACACCATATATTTT.

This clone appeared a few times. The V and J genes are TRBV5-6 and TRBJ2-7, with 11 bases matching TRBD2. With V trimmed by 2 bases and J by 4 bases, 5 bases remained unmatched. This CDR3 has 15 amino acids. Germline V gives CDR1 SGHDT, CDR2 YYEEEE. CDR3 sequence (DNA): TGTGCCAGCAGCTTTAGCGGGGGGGTCCTTTACGAGCAGTACTTC. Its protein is CASSFSGGVLYEQYF.

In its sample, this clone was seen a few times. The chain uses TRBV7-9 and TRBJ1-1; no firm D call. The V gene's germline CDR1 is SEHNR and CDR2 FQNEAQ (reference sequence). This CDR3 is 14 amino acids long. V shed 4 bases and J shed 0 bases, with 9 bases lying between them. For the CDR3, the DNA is TGTGCCAGCAGCTCGGTGGGAATGAACACTGAAGCTTTCTTT. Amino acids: CASSSVGMNTEAFF. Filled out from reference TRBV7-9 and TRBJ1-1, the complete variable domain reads DTGVSQNPRHKITKRGQNVTFRCDPISEHNRLYWYRQTLGQGPEFLTYFQNEAQLEKSRLLSDRFSAERPKGSFSTLEIQRTEQGDSAMYLCASSSVGMNTEAFFGQGTRLTVV.

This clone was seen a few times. The CDR3 bases are TGTGCCTGGAGTAACAGATATGGCTACACCTTC. Amino acids: CAWSNRYGYTF. This sequence joins TRBV30 and TRBJ1-2; D is undetermined. Trimming removed 2 bases at V and 5 bases at J, with 6 bases between. Germline CDR1 and CDR2: GTSNPN and SVGIG (reference sequence). The CDR3 length is 11 residues.

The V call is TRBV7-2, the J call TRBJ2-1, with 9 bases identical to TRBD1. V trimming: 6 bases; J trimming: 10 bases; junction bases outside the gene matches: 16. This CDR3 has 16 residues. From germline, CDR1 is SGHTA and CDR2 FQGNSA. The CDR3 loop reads CASSPVGGTGSWEQFF. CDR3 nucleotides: TGTGCCAGCAGTCCAGTAGGAGGGACAGGGTCTTGGGAGCAGTTCTTC. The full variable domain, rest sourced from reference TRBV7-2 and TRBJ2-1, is GAGVSQSPSNKVTEKGKDVELRCDPISGHTALYWYRQSLGQGLEFLIYFQGNSAPDKSGLPSDRFSAERTGGSVSTLTIQRTQQEDSAVYLCASSPVGGTGSWEQFFGPGTRLTVL.

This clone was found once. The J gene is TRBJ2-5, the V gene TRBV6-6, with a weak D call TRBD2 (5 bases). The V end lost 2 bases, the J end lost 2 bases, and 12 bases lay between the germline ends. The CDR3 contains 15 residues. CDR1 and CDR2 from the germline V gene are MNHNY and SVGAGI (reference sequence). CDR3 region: CASSYAGNPQETQYF. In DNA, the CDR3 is TGTGCCAGCAGTTACGCCGGGAACCCACAAGAGACCCAGTACTTC.

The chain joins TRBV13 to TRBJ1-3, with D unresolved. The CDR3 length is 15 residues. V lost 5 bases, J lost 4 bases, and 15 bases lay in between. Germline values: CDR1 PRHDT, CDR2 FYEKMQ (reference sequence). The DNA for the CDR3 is TGTGCCAGCAGCGTACAAACGGGGTCCGGAAACACCATATATTTT. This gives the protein CASSVQTGSGNTIYF.

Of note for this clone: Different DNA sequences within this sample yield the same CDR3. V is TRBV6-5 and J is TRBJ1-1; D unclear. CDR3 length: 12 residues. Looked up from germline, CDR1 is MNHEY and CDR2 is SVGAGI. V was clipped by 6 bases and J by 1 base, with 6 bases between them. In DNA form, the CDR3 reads TGTGCCAGCAGAGAGTGGAACACTGAAGCTTTCTTT. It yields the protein CASREWNTEAFF.

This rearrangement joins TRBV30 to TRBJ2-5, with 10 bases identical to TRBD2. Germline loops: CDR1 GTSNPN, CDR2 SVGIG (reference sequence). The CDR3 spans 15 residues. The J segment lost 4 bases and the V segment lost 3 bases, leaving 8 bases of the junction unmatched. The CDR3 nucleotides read TGTGCCTGGAGGACAGCTAGCGGGGGCGGAGAGACCCAGTACTTC. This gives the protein CAWRTASGGGETQYF.

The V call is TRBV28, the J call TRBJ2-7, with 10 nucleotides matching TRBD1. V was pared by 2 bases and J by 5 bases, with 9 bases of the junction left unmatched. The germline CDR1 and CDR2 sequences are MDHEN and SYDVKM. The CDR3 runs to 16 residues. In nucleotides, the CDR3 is TGTGCCAGCAGTTTACTTTGGACAGGGGGGGGACACGAGCAGTACTTC. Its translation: CASSLLWTGGGHEQYF.

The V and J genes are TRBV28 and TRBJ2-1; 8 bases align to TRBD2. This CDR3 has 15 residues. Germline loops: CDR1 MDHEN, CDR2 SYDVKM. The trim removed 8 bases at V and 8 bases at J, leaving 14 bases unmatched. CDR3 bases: TGTGCCAGCCATGCTCCCGGGGGGGCCAGATATGAGCAGTTCTTC. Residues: CASHAPGGARYEQFF.

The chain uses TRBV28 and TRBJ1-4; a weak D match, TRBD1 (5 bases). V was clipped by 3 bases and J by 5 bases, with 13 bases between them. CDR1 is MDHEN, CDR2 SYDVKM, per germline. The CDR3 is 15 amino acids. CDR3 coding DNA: TGTGCCAGCAGTTTTTTAGGGACGGAGAATGAAAAACTGTTTTTT. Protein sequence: CASSFLGTENEKLFF.

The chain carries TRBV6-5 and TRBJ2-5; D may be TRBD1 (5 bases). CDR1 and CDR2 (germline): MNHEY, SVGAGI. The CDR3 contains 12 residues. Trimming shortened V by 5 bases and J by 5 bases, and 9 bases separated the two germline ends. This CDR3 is CASSAGWETQYF. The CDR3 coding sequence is TGTGCCAGCAGTGCAGGGTGGGAGACCCAGTACTTC.

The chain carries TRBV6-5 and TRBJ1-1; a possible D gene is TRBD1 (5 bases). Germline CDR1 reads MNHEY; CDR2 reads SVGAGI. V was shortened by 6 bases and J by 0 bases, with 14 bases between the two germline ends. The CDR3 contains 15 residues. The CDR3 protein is CASSRQLNMNTEAFF. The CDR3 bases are TGTGCCAGCAGCAGACAGCTTAACATGAACACTGAAGCTTTCTTT.

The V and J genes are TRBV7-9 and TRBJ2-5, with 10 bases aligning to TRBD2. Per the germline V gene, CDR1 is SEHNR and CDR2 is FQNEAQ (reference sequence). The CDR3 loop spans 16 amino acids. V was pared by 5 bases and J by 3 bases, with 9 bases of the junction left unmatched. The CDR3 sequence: CASSLRTSGDKETQYF. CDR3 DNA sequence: TGTGCCAGCAGCCTCCGGACTAGCGGTGATAAAGAGACCCAGTACTTC.